This T cell receptor beta chain is drawn from a study of patients and donors after allogeneic stem cell transplantation. TCRdb recomputed calls from the RT-PCR reads with MiXCR, one row per CDR3 protein. The sample has over 150,000 distinct CDR3 sequences; approximately 28% are singletons. V lost 1 base and J lost 1, with 1 base in between. Germline V gene sequence: CDR1 LGHNA, CDR2 YNFKEQ. This CDR3 has 13 residues. Specimen: blood, either unsorted or a sorted T cell fraction (not recorded which). This TCR came from a human donor who was either an allogeneic HSCT recipient or a stem cell or donor lymphocyte infusion donor (not recorded which). It is not recorded whose cells these are; they may come from a transplant donor. V usage is TRBV4-2 and J usage is TRBJ2-2; D gene unclear. The CDR3 protein is CASSQGNTGELFF. The DNA of the CDR3 is TGTGCCAGCAGCCAAGGGAACACCGGGGAGCTGTTTTTT.